A single sample is the source of the 9 T cell receptor beta chains below, sequenced in a study of response to subunit inactivated influenza vaccine. TCRdb reprocessed the RT-PCR reads with MiXCR, giving one entry per CDR3 protein. The table lists about 570,000 distinct CDR3 sequences, about 11% of them singletons. Separately, the same data were catalogued under a study of T cells expressing NK-cell markers. That study adds: With UMIs, 5'RACE template switching was used to make TCR beta cDNA.

This specimen was PBMCs from blood, taken on the day of vaccination. Receptors were obtained from a man aged 50-60 years who received an inactivated influenza vaccine.

Only a few counts were recorded for this clonotype. In nucleotides, the CDR3 is TGTGCCAGTAGTATCCTAGCGGGGGTAACTGGGGCAGATACGCAGTATTTT. It yields the protein CASSILAGVTGADTQYF. The chain has TRBV19 and TRBJ2-3; the match to TRBD2 covers 10 bases. The CDR3 length is 17 residues. The germline V gene has CDR1 LNHDA and CDR2 SQIVND (reference sequence). J was trimmed by 4 bases and V by 3 bases; bases with no gene match: 10.

V and J are TRBV10-3 and TRBJ2-3; D gene uncertain. Between the trimmed V and J ends, which lost 2 bases and 5 bases, there was a span of 5 bases. Germline lookup yields CDR1 ENHRY and CDR2 SYGVKD. The CDR3 loop spans 12 amino acids. The DNA for the CDR3 is TGTGCCATCAGTGAGATCTTAGATACGCAGTATTTT. Amino acid sequence: CAISEILDTQYF.

This clonotype was recorded a few times. This chain uses TRBV5-1 with TRBJ2-2, with 12 bases aligning to TRBD2. Germline CDR1 and CDR2: SGHRS and YFSETQ. Germline trimming cut 3 bases from V and 2 bases from J; bases unmatched to any gene: 2. CDR3 size: 16 residues. The CDR3 bases are TGCGCCAGCAGCTCGGGACTAGCGGGTAACACCGGGGAGCTGTTTTTT. Protein sequence: CASSSGLAGNTGELFF. The complete variable domain, with remaining parts taken from reference TRBV5-1 and TRBJ2-2, reads KAGVTQTPRYLIKTRGQQVTLSCSPISGHRSVSWYQQTPGQGLQFLFEYFSETQRNKGNFPGRFSGRQFSNSRSEMNVSTLELGDSALYLCASSSGLAGNTGELFFGEGSRLTVL.

This sequence joins TRBV7-9 and TRBJ1-1; D unclear. The CDR3 length is 14 residues. The V gene lost 4 bases and the J gene lost 1 base, with 10 bases spanning the gap. Per the germline V gene, CDR1 is SEHNR and CDR2 is FQNEAQ (reference sequence). The CDR3 is CASSSSGRNTEAFF. The CDR3 nucleotides read TGTGCCAGCAGCTCCAGTGGCAGGAACACTGAAGCTTTCTTT.

This clonotype was seen only a few times. The J gene is TRBJ2-2, the V gene TRBV5-1; 15 bases fit TRBD2. The CDR3 spans 16 residues. Looked up from germline, CDR1 is SGHRS and CDR2 is YFSETQ. The V and J ends lost 7 bases and 4 bases, in that order; junction bases with no gene match: 5. The CDR3 sequence is CASRGLAGGGTGELFF. The CDR3 DNA reads as TGCGCCAGCCGCGGACTAGCGGGAGGGGGCACCGGGGAGCTGTTTTTT.

The chain employs TRBV28 and TRBJ1-2, with D unclear. The CDR3 is 14 amino acids. The V and J ends lost 7 bases and 2 bases respectively, with 14 bases between them. Germline V gives CDR1 MDHEN, CDR2 SYDVKM. DNA of the CDR3: TGTGCCAGCACCCCGCCGGGGTACAACTATGGCTACACCTTC. Residues: CASTPPGYNYGYTF.

This clonotype appeared many times. The V and J genes are TRBV12-3 or TRBV12-4 and TRBJ2-6; 7 bases fit TRBD1. The ends lost 6 bases at V and 4 bases at J; junction bases unmatched: 6. The CDR3 loop spans 15 amino acids. The CDR3 reads CASRTGSLGANVLTF. CDR3 DNA: TGTGCCAGCAGGACAGGGAGTTTGGGGGCCAACGTCCTGACTTTC.

The chain links TRBV18 to TRBJ2-3; no clear D. V shed 3 bases and J shed 10 bases, with 20 bases lying between them. Looked up from germline, CDR1 is KGHSH and CDR2 is LQKENI. The CDR3 has 15 residues. As DNA, the CDR3 is TGTGCCAGCTCACCGGCGGACCCTAGGGTTGTTCCGCAGTATTTT. Amino acids: CASSPADPRVVPQYF.

The J gene is TRBJ1-2, the V gene TRBV12-3 or TRBV12-4, with D possibly being TRBD1 (6 bases). Deletions cut 5 bases from V and 4 bases from J, with 14 bases between. CDR3 size: 14 residues. CDR3 nucleotides: TGTGCCAGCAGTAAACAGGGATTCGGCTATGGCTACACCTTC. Its protein is CASSKQGFGYGYTF.